This entry lists 27 T cell receptor beta chains sequenced from one sample in a study of T-cell memory formation after mild COVID-19. From the 5' RACE reads, TCRdb called clonotypes with MiXCR, one entry per CDR3 protein. The sample holds approximately 350,000 distinct CDR3 sequences; over 25% are singletons and the top ten take approximately 13%. Sequences were obtained from PBMCs or a T cell subset sorted from them (not recorded which). These receptors originate from an adult woman who had mild COVID-19 (a few samples of this study predate the infection). Cell type and time point are not known.

This clonotype was picked up a small number of times. The CDR3 bases are TGCAGCGTTGAAGGGGACAGGTTTTACGAGCAGTACTTC. Protein sequence: CSVEGDRFYEQYF. The rearrangement joins TRBV29-1 to TRBJ2-7; TRBD1 matches 8 bases. V gave up 1 base and J gave up 4 bases; unmatched junction bases: 3. The CDR3 is made up of 13 amino acids. Germline V gene sequence: CDR1 SQVTM, CDR2 ANQGSEA.

The genes are TRBV20-1 and TRBJ2-7; 16 bases match TRBD2. Germline-derived CDR1 and CDR2 are DFQATT and SNEGSKA (reference sequence). The junction had 9 bases not matched to a gene; V was cut back by 4 bases and J by 3 bases. The CDR3 runs 17 residues. Here the CDR3 reads CSATPGTSGRALYEQYF. CDR3 nucleotide sequence: TGCAGTGCTACCCCCGGGACTAGCGGGAGGGCCCTCTACGAGCAGTACTTC.

The V and J genes are TRBV7-8 and TRBJ2-5; D is possibly TRBD1 (6 bases). The germline V gene has CDR1 SGHVS and CDR2 FQNEAQ. There are 18 residues in the CDR3. V gave up 7 bases and J gave up 5 bases, with 29 bases separating them. DNA for the CDR3: TGTGCCAGCATCCATCCTCTTGTCAGGGGAAGAGTGGGGGAGACCCAGTACTTC. Translation gives CASIHPLVRGRVGETQYF.

Only a few counts were recorded for this clonotype. The V call is TRBV7-9, the J call TRBJ2-1; 10 bases map to TRBD1. V dropped 5 bases and J dropped 7; count of bases not matched to a gene: 8. Germline CDR1 reads SEHNR; CDR2 reads FQNEAQ (reference sequence). This CDR3 is 15 amino acids long. DNA for the CDR3: TGTGCCAGCAGCGGCAGACCGGGACAGGGGAATGAGCAGTTCTTC. Translated, it gives CASSGRPGQGNEQFF.

The rearrangement uses TRBV12-3 or TRBV12-4 and TRBJ2-2; D perhaps matches TRBD1 (7 bases). This CDR3 region has 15 residues. The V and J ends lost 4 bases and 6 bases respectively, with 15 bases between them. The CDR3 DNA reads as TGTGCCAGCAGTTCCCGGGACAGCGGGTCCGGGGAGCTGTTTTTT. It specifies CASSSRDSGSGELFF.

The chain carries TRBV30 and TRBJ2-3; D is undetermined. Trimming pared 3 bases from V and 0 bases from J, leaving 10 bases between. CDR3 length: 14 residues. CDR1 GTSNPN and CDR2 SVGIG come from the germline V gene (reference sequence). The chain's CDR3 is CAWRYPLSTDTQYF. In nucleotides, the CDR3 is TGTGCCTGGAGATATCCCCTTAGCACAGATACGCAGTATTTT.

This clonotype was detected only a few times. The rearrangement links TRBV4-1 to TRBJ2-7; D gene uncertain. The V end lost 3 bases, the J end lost 3 bases, and 15 bases lay between the germline ends. Looked up from germline, CDR1 is MGHRA and CDR2 is YSYEKL. This CDR3 has 15 amino acids. Here the CDR3 reads CASSHLSVDHYEQYF. In DNA form, the CDR3 reads TGCGCCAGCAGCCACCTCAGCGTCGACCACTACGAGCAGTACTTC.

This clonotype was seen more than once but under ten times. The chain joins TRBV5-6 to TRBJ2-1, with 7 bases fitting TRBD1. Germline CDR1 reads SGHDT; CDR2 reads YYEEEE. Unmatched junction bases numbered 6, after V lost 5 bases and J lost 1 base. CDR3 length: 15 amino acids. The chain's CDR3 is CASSSRQGSYNEQFF. The CDR3 DNA reads TGTGCCAGCAGTTCTAGACAGGGATCCTACAATGAGCAGTTCTTC.

In its sample, this clonotype was seen a few times. The J gene is TRBJ2-6, the V gene TRBV12-3 or TRBV12-4; TRBD2 aligns across 11 bases. The length of the CDR3 is 20 residues. V trimming: 0 bases; J trimming: 1 base; junction bases outside the gene matches: 8. CDR3 loop: CASSLAASSGGSSGANVLTF. The CDR3 bases are TGTGCCAGCAGTTTAGCGGCGTCTAGCGGGGGGTCTTCTGGGGCCAACGTCCTGACTTTC.

This chain uses TRBV5-1 with TRBJ2-7, with 10 bases identical to TRBD2. CDR3 length equals 14 residues. CDR1 and CDR2 (germline): SGHRS, YFSETQ. J was trimmed by 5 bases and V by 0 bases; bases with no gene match: 2. Here the CDR3 reads CASSLVGLADEQYF. As DNA, the CDR3 is TGCGCCAGCAGCTTGGTTGGACTAGCGGACGAGCAGTACTTC. The full variable domain, in which reference TRBV5-1 and TRBJ2-7 provide the parts outside the CDR3, is KAGVTQTPRYLIKTRGQQVTLSCSPISGHRSVSWYQQTPGQGLQFLFEYFSETQRNKGNFPGRFSGRQFSNSRSEMNVSTLELGDSALYLCASSLVGLADEQYFGPGTRLTVT.

This chain joins TRBV5-4 and TRBJ2-4; possibly TRBD1 or TRBD2 for D (7 bases each). In germline, CDR1 is SGHNT, CDR2 YYREEE (reference sequence). The CDR3 spans 14 residues. Trimming cost V 5 bases and J 4 bases, with 13 bases left between them. CDR3: CASSPQGGKNIQYF. The CDR3 DNA reads as TGTGCCAGCAGTCCCCAGGGGGGGAAAAACATTCAGTACTTC.

The V call is TRBV5-1, the J call TRBJ1-1, with 10 bases that match TRBD1. CDR1 and CDR2 from the germline V gene are SGHRS and YFSETQ. The CDR3 extends over 14 amino acids. The V segment lost 2 bases and the J segment 4 bases; nucleotides outside the gene matches: 2. The CDR3 coding sequence is TGCGCCAGCAGCTTTCGGGACAGGGGCACTGAAGCTTTCTTT. It yields the protein CASSFRDRGTEAFF. The whole variable domain, filled in from reference TRBV5-1 and TRBJ1-1, reads KAGVTQTPRYLIKTRGQQVTLSCSPISGHRSVSWYQQTPGQGLQFLFEYFSETQRNKGNFPGRFSGRQFSNSRSEMNVSTLELGDSALYLCASSFRDRGTEAFFGQGTRLTVV.

The rearrangement links TRBV7-9 to TRBJ1-1, with no clear D. The CDR3 consists of 13 residues. V lost 4 bases, J lost 1 base, and 7 bases lay in between. The germline V gene has CDR1 SEHNR and CDR2 FQNEAQ (reference sequence). CDR3 bases: TGTGCCAGCAGCTCGAAGGAGAACACTGAAGCTTTCTTT. Translation gives CASSSKENTEAFF.

The chain carries TRBV6-1 and TRBJ1-5, with TRBD1 matching over 9 bases. Trimming cost V 2 bases and J 7 bases; bases outside gene matches: 12. This CDR3 contains 17 residues. Germline-derived CDR1 and CDR2 are MNHNS and SASEGT. The CDR3 DNA follows: TGTGCCAGCAGTGAATCCCCGGAGACAGGGGGAGACCAGCCCCAGCATTTT. Translated: CASSESPETGGDQPQHF.

V gene TRBV2 combines with J gene TRBJ2-5, with unresolved D. Germline V gene sequence: CDR1 SNHLY, CDR2 FYNNEI. V was pared by 3 bases and J by 0 bases, with 8 bases between. The CDR3 loop spans 14 amino acids. CDR3 in DNA: TGTGCCAGCAGTGAGGTCAGCTACCAAGAGACCCAGTACTTC. Its translation is CASSEVSYQETQYF.

This clonotype was seen a handful of times. The rearrangement joins TRBV5-1 to TRBJ2-7; 11 bases fit TRBD2. V gave up 0 bases and J gave up 3 bases; unmatched junction bases: 5. Germline values: CDR1 SGHRS, CDR2 YFSETQ. The CDR3 spans 16 residues. CDR3 in amino acids: CASSLAGTSGSYEQYF. The CDR3 region has the DNA TGCGCCAGCAGCTTGGCCGGGACTAGCGGCAGCTACGAGCAGTACTTC.

This clonotype appeared a few times. This CDR3 is CSARDGGVEQFF. The CDR3 DNA reads TGCAGTGCTAGAGACGGAGGGGTTGAGCAGTTCTTC. The chain carries TRBV20-1 and TRBJ2-1, with a tentative D call TRBD2 (6 bases). The CDR3 is made up of 12 amino acids. Trimming removed 0 bases from V and 9 bases from J, with 9 bases in between. Germline V gives CDR1 DFQATT, CDR2 SNEGSKA (reference sequence).

There are a few counts of this clonotype. The rearrangement links TRBV7-8 to TRBJ2-5, with no clear D. Trimming took off 7 bases at V and 4 bases at J, with 13 bases between the two ends. Germline CDR1 is SGHVS and CDR2 is FQNEAQ. The CDR3 is 13 amino acids. The CDR3 nucleotides read TGTGCCAGCACCACGCGGCTAGGAGAGACCCAGTACTTC. Protein sequence: CASTTRLGETQYF. Based on the CDR3 plus reference TRBV7-8 and TRBJ2-5, the full variable domain is GAGVSQSPRYKVAKRGQDVALRCDPISGHVSLFWYQQALGQGPEFLTYFQNEAQLDKSGLPSDRFFAERPEGSVSTLKIQRTQQEDSAVYLCASTTRLGETQYFGPGTRLLVL.

The rearrangement links TRBV11-2 to TRBJ2-5; 7 bases agree with TRBD2. The length of the CDR3 is 16 residues. V lost 3 bases and J lost 5; bases outside the gene matches: 12. Germline V gene lookup returns CDR1 SGHAT and CDR2 FQNNGV. The CDR3 reads CASSFPFRAGKETQYF. For the CDR3, the DNA is TGTGCCAGCAGCTTCCCTTTTCGAGCGGGGAAGGAGACCCAGTACTTC.

This clonotype was observed a handful of times. The rearrangement joins TRBV18 to TRBJ2-6; D is undetermined. The CDR3 sequence is 13 residues long. V gave up 7 bases and J gave up 0 bases, with 4 bases separating them. CDR1 and CDR2 (germline): KGHSH, LQKENI. CDR3 DNA sequence: TGTGCCAGCTGGGTCTCTGGGGCCAACGTCCTGACTTTC. Protein product: CASWVSGANVLTF. Complete variable domain (other parts from reference TRBV18 and TRBJ2-6): NAGVMQNPRHLVRRRGQEARLRCSPMKGHSHVYWYRQLPEEGLKFMVYLQKENIIDESGMPKERFSAEFPKEGPSILRIQQVVRGDSAAYFCASWVSGANVLTFGAGSRLTVL.

The chain links TRBV5-5 to TRBJ2-7, with 7 bases matching TRBD1. Trimming took 3 bases from V and 3 from J; bases not matched to a gene: 9. The CDR3 contains 15 residues. Per the germline V gene, CDR1 is SGHKS and CDR2 is YYEKEE (reference sequence). CDR3 sequence reads: CASSSIPGQHYEQYF. The CDR3 coding sequence is TGTGCCAGCAGCTCAATCCCGGGACAGCACTACGAGCAGTACTTC.

This clonotype was recorded a few times. The rearrangement joins TRBV4-1 to TRBJ2-1, with TRBD1 as a possible D gene (6 bases). This CDR3 has 16 amino acids. Trimming removed 1 base from V and 5 bases from J, with 15 bases in between. CDR1 MGHRA and CDR2 YSYEKL come from the germline V gene. The CDR3 is CASSQVPLQGNNEQFF. CDR3 DNA: TGCGCCAGCAGCCAAGTTCCCCTGCAGGGGAACAATGAGCAGTTCTTC.

The chain recombines TRBV12-3 or TRBV12-4 with TRBJ2-1; no definite D call. The V end lost 1 base, the J end lost 4 bases, and 14 bases lay between the germline ends. The CDR3 is 16 residues long. DNA for the CDR3: TGTGCCAGCAGTTTAGAAGTCCTAGTTGGGTACAATGAGCAGTTCTTC. Translating it yields CASSLEVLVGYNEQFF.

There are a few counts of this clonotype. This rearrangement joins TRBV20-1 to TRBJ2-1; D gene unclear. CDR1 is DFQATT and CDR2 is SNEGSKA in the germline V gene (reference sequence). V was pared by 3 bases and J by 0 bases, with 6 bases between. This CDR3 spans 13 amino acids. CDR3 protein: CSARESSYNEQFF. CDR3 nucleotide sequence: TGCAGTGCTAGGGAGAGCTCCTACAATGAGCAGTTCTTC.

V and J are TRBV6-5 and TRBJ2-2; 7 bases fit TRBD1. The germline V gene has CDR1 MNHEY and CDR2 SVGAGI. CDR3 length equals 19 residues. The J segment lost 6 bases and the V segment lost 0 bases, leaving 16 bases of the junction unmatched. The CDR3 coding sequence is TGTGCCAGCAGTTACTCACTCGACGGGACAGCCGGGCTCTCCGGGGAGCTGTTTTTT. Its protein is CASSYSLDGTAGLSGELFF.

In this sample, this clonotype turned up many times. The chain combines TRBV5-1 with TRBJ2-7, with D perhaps assigned TRBD1 or TRBD2 (5 bases each). The germline V and J ends were trimmed by 4 bases and 4 bases, with 15 bases remaining between them. CDR1 is SGHRS and CDR2 is YFSETQ in the germline V gene. The CDR3 runs to 14 residues. The CDR3 loop is CASSPGTGLYEQYF. CDR3 DNA: TGCGCCAGCAGCCCCGGGACCGGACTTTACGAGCAGTACTTC.

With respect to this clonotype: The junction and the germline gene differ at one end; a read error may be behind it. The chain carries TRBV5-1 and TRBJ1-1, with D uncertain. Per the germline V gene, CDR1 is SGHRS and CDR2 is YFSETQ. The CDR3 contains 13 residues. CDR3 nucleotides: TGCGCCAGCAGCCCGGAGATTAACACTGAAGCTTTATTT. Its translation: CASSPEINTEALF.